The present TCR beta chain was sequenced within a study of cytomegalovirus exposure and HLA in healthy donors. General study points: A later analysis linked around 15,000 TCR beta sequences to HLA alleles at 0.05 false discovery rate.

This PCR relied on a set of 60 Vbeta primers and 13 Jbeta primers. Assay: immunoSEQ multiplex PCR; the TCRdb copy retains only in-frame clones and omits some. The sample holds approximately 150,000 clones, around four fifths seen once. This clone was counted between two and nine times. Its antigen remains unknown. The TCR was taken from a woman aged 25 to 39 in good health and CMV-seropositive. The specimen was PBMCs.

The CDR3 here is CASMTRLSEKLFF. The CDR3 nucleotides are TGTGCCAGCATGACACGGTTGAGTGAAAAACTGTTTTTT. The chain combines TRBV2 with TRBJ1-4, with D uncertain. Germline CDR1 and CDR2: SNHLY and FYNNEI. Between the trimmed V and J ends, which lost 7 bases and 7 bases, there was a span of 13 bases. CDR3 length: 13 amino acids.